Below are 22 T cell receptor beta chains sequenced from a single sample in a study of cytomegalovirus exposure and HLA in healthy donors. Researchers ran the PCR with 60 Vbeta and 13 Jbeta primers. This table comes from immunoSEQ multiplex PCR, and its TCRdb copy is limited to in-frame clones, with some not included. The sample has more than 200,000 clones, over 75% seen once. Input material: PBMCs. The receptor set was obtained from a girl aged 2 to 10 in good health and CMV-seronegative.

This chain joins TRBV2 and TRBJ2-3; TRBD2 aligns across 7 bases. CDR3 length: 15 residues. V was clipped by 10 bases and J by 3 bases; unmatched bases: 13. CDR1 is SNHLY and CDR2 is FYNNEI in the germline V gene. CDR3: CAIFRGRGRTDTQYF. The DNA of the CDR3 is TGTGCCATTTTCCGGGGGAGGGGAAGGACAGATACGCAGTATTTT.

This rearrangement joins TRBV29-1 to TRBJ1-3; TRBD1 might be the D (5 bases). Germline CDR1 is SQVTM and CDR2 is ANQGSEA. The CDR3 spans 14 residues. Trimming left V 4 bases short and J 2 bases short, with 12 bases between. The CDR3 DNA sequence: TGCAGCGTTGCCCTCGACAGAGCTGGAAACACCATATATTTT. Translation: CSVALDRAGNTIYF.

In regard to this clone: This specimen includes other DNA sequences encoding the same CDR3. The chain has TRBV9 and TRBJ2-7; weak D call: TRBD2 (6 bases). Between the trimmed V and J ends, which lost 2 bases and 0 bases, there was a span of 12 bases. Germline CDR1 and CDR2: SGDLS and YYNGEE. The CDR3 length is 15 residues. In nucleotides, the CDR3 is TGTGCCAGCAGCGTGGGGGGACCGAGCTCCTACGAGCAGTACTTC. Translated, it gives CASSVGGPSSYEQYF.

This chain connects TRBV6-5 to TRBJ1-3, with D possibly matching TRBD1 (6 bases). Trimming removed 8 bases at V and 3 bases at J, with 8 bases between. Looked up from germline, CDR1 is MNHEY and CDR2 is SVGAGI. The CDR3 length is 12 residues. In nucleotides, the CDR3 is TGTGCCAGCTCACAGGGTGGAAACACCATATATTTT. This sequence encodes CASSQGGNTIYF.

The chain combines TRBV25-1 with TRBJ2-5, with unresolved D. The CDR3 is 13 residues long. Deletions cut 1 base from V and 7 bases from J, with 10 bases between. Germline V gene lookup returns CDR1 MGHDK and CDR2 SYGVNS. Here the CDR3 reads CASSEFGSGTQYF. DNA of the CDR3: TGTGCCAGCAGTGAATTCGGGTCGGGGACCCAGTACTTC.

J is TRBJ2-7 and V is TRBV4-1; the match to TRBD2 covers 8 bases. The trim removed 0 bases at V and 5 bases at J, leaving 15 bases unmatched. This CDR3 region has 18 residues. From germline, CDR1 is MGHRA and CDR2 YSYEKL. The CDR3 DNA reads TGCGCCAGCAGCCAAGATCTCGGCGGGGGGACCCTTATAGACGAGCAGTACTTC. This encodes CASSQDLGGGTLIDEQYF.

V gene TRBV5-1 combines with J gene TRBJ1-2; D is unresolved. Germline V CDR1 and CDR2: SGHRS, YFSETQ. Trimming removed 0 bases at V and 7 bases at J, with 10 bases between. The CDR3 consists of 13 residues. The CDR3 nucleotides are TGCGCCAGCAGCTTGGGGAGAGCCGGTGGCTACACCTTC. Encoded protein: CASSLGRAGGYTF.

V usage is TRBV14 and J usage is TRBJ2-3, with 9 nucleotides matching TRBD2. V was pared by 1 base and J by 3 bases, with 5 bases of the junction left unmatched. Germline V gene data show CDR1 as SGHDN and CDR2 as FVKESK. This CDR3 region has 16 residues. The CDR3: CASSQGGRGWTDTQYF. CDR3 coding DNA: TGTGCCAGCAGCCAAGGCGGGAGGGGATGGACAGATACGCAGTATTTT.

V is TRBV13 and J is TRBJ2-7, with D possibly TRBD2 on 7 matching bases. CDR1 and CDR2 from the germline V gene are PRHDT and FYEKMQ (reference sequence). V was clipped by 4 bases and J by 3 bases, with 16 bases between them. The CDR3 consists of 15 residues. The CDR3 DNA follows: TGTGCCAGCAGCTACGGGGGAGGGGGAATCTACGAGCAGTACTTC. Translated: CASSYGGGGIYEQYF. The variable domain in full, completed from reference TRBV13 and TRBJ2-7, reads AAGVIQSPRHLIKEKRETATLKCYPIPRHDTVYWYQQGPGQDPQFLISFYEKMQSDKGSIPDRFSAQQFSDYHSELNMSSLELGDSALYFCASSYGGGGIYEQYFGPGTRLTVT.

The chain has TRBV4-1 and TRBJ1-1; no clear D. This CDR3 has 13 residues. V gave up 1 base and J gave up 3 bases, with 6 bases separating them. Germline V gives CDR1 MGHRA, CDR2 YSYEKL. The CDR3 region has the DNA TGCGCCAGCAGCCAAGTGGGAGACACTGAAGCTTTCTTT. It codes for CASSQVGDTEAFF.

V and J are TRBV10-3 and TRBJ2-5; D remains unclear. The germline V and J ends were trimmed by 3 bases and 2 bases, with 7 bases remaining between them. CDR1 and CDR2 from the germline V gene are ENHRY and SYGVKD. The CDR3 totals 13 residues. CDR3 amino acids: CAISDIVQETQYF. The CDR3 coding sequence is TGTGCCATCAGTGACATAGTACAAGAGACCCAGTACTTC.

The rearrangement joins TRBV12-5 to TRBJ2-1; TRBD1 is a possible D gene (7 bases). The CDR3 consists of 15 residues. Trimming stripped 5 bases from V and 1 base from J, with 12 bases between. The germline gives CDR1 LGHNT, CDR2 FRNRAP. CDR3 amino acids: CASGDPGGSYNEQFF. The DNA of the CDR3 is TGTGCTAGTGGTGATCCAGGGGGGTCCTACAATGAGCAGTTCTTC.

This sequence joins TRBV9 and TRBJ2-1; TRBD1 matches at 8 bases. J gave up 3 bases and V 3 bases, and 5 bases lay outside the gene matches. The CDR3 has 15 amino acids. Germline V lookup: CDR1 SGDLS, CDR2 YYNGEE. CDR3 nucleotides: TGTGCCAGCAGCGGGACAGGGATCGACTACAATGAGCAGTTCTTC. Amino acids: CASSGTGIDYNEQFF. The complete variable domain, with remaining parts taken from reference TRBV9 and TRBJ2-1, reads DSGVTQTPKHLITATGQRVTLRCSPRSGDLSVYWYQQSLDQGLQFLIQYYNGEERAKGNILERFSAQQFPDLHSELNLSSLELGDSALYFCASSGTGIDYNEQFFGPGTRLTVL.

About this clone itself: The identical CDR3 is also encoded by other nucleotide sequences in the sample. This rearrangement joins TRBV7-9 to TRBJ2-5; TRBD2 matches 7 bases. V was pared by 0 bases and J by 2 bases, with 0 bases of the junction left unmatched. The CDR3 totals 14 residues. The germline CDR1 and CDR2 sequences are SEHNR and FQNEAQ (reference sequence). Written as DNA, the CDR3 is TGTGCCAGCAGCTTAGCGGGGGGGCAAGAGACCCAGTACTTC. Its translation: CASSLAGGQETQYF.

The rearrangement uses TRBV15 and TRBJ2-1; weak D call: TRBD1 (5 bases). V was cut by 3 bases and J by 0 bases, with 12 bases left in between. In germline, CDR1 is LNHNV, CDR2 YYDKDF (reference sequence). The CDR3 is 16 residues long. CDR3 coding DNA: TGTGCCACCAGCAGGGGCAGGGAAAGCTCCTACAATGAGCAGTTCTTC. Protein: CATSRGRESSYNEQFF.

The gene calls are TRBV19 and TRBJ1-5; weak D call: TRBD1 (5 bases). This CDR3 region has 14 residues. V was cut by 6 bases and J by 7 bases, with 16 bases left in between. Germline V gene lookup returns CDR1 LNHDA and CDR2 SQIVND (reference sequence). CDR3 loop: CASRPGRADQPQHF. As DNA, the CDR3 is TGTGCCAGTAGGCCCGGCAGGGCCGACCAGCCCCAGCATTTT.

The J gene is TRBJ2-7, the V gene TRBV10-2; D is unclear. Trimming took 2 bases from V and 4 from J, leaving 15 bases between them. Looked up from germline, CDR1 is WSHSY and CDR2 is SAAADI. CDR3 length: 15 residues. The DNA of the CDR3 is TGCGCCAGCAGTGAGGTCAGGCCCTCGAGATACGAGCAGTACTTC. The encoded protein is CASSEVRPSRYEQYF.

This clone appeared a single time. This chain uses TRBV6-1 with TRBJ1-2, with a tentative D call TRBD1 (6 bases). Germline V CDR1 and CDR2: MNHNS, SASEGT. The ends were cut back, 8 bases at V and 0 bases at J, with 10 bases in the middle. CDR3 length: 13 amino acids. CDR3: CASDKGANYGYTF. CDR3 sequence (DNA): TGTGCCAGCGATAAGGGGGCTAACTATGGCTACACCTTC.

The J gene is TRBJ1-1, the V gene TRBV5-6; D remains unclear. V gave up 0 bases and J gave up 0 bases, with 6 bases separating them. Germline CDR1 reads SGHDT; CDR2 reads YYEEEE. The CDR3 extends over 14 amino acids. CDR3 residues: CASSLVAVNTEAFF. CDR3 DNA sequence: TGTGCCAGCAGCTTGGTGGCGGTGAACACTGAAGCTTTCTTT.

The J gene is TRBJ1-6, the V gene TRBV14, with TRBD1 matching 8 bases. The germline V gene encodes CDR1 SGHDN and CDR2 FVKESK. The CDR3 runs to 15 residues. With V trimmed by 0 bases and J by 10 bases, 5 bases remained unmatched. The CDR3 sequence is CASSQDRGRISPLHF. CDR3 sequence (DNA): TGTGCCAGCAGCCAAGACAGGGGGCGTATCTCACCCCTCCACTTT.

A few counts support this clone. The chain carries TRBV20-1 and TRBJ2-5, with D tentatively TRBD2 (5 bases). The CDR3 has 11 amino acids. Germline CDR1 is DFQATT and CDR2 is SNEGSKA (reference sequence). V lost 8 bases, J lost 4 bases, and 11 bases lay in between. CDR3 in amino acids: CSFLAIETQYF. CDR3 nucleotides: TGCAGTTTCTTAGCGATAGAGACCCAGTACTTC.

The chain has TRBV6-6 and TRBJ2-2, with TRBD2 identical over 7 bases. After removal of 8 bases from V and 7 bases from J, the junction contained 13 bases not matched to a gene. The germline gives CDR1 MNHNY, CDR2 SVGAGI (reference sequence). The CDR3 sequence is 15 residues long. CDR3 sequence reads: CASYGQAGAVGELFF. The CDR3 DNA sequence: TGTGCCAGCTACGGCCAGGCGGGAGCGGTCGGGGAGCTGTTTTTT.